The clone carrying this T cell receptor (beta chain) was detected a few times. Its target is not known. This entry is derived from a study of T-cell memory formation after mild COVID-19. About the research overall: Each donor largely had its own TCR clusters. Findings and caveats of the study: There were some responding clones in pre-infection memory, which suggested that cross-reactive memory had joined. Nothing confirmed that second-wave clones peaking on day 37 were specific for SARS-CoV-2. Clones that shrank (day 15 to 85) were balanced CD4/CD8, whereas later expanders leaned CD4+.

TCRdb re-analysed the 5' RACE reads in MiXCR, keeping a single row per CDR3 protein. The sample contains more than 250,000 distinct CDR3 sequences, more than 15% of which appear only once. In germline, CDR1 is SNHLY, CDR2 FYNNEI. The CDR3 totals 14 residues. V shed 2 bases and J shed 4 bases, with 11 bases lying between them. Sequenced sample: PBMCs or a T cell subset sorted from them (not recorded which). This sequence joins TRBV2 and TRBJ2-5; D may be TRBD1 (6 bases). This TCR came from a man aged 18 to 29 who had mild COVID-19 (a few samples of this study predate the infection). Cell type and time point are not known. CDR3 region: CASSEYRVGETQYF. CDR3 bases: TGTGCCAGCAGTGAATACAGGGTGGGAGAGACCCAGTACTTC.